The sequence of this TCR beta chain was determined in a study of blood T cell repertoires in COVID-19. Study information: Samples came from the United States, Italy and Spain, spanning acute and convalescent COVID-19. Sample material is recorded as cDNA or gDNA derived from T cells, B-cell-depleted T cells, or PBMCs.

V lost 4 bases and J lost 5, with 11 bases in between. This CDR3 spans 13 amino acids. Germline CDR1 and CDR2: SGHTA and FQGNSA. Original analysis: The authors estimated nucleated cell counts from reference gene primer amplification. Measured with immunoSEQ multiplex PCR; TCRdb has only the in-frame clones, and not every one. The V and J calls and the clone size are those of that table, but D and trimming were determined from the DNA. The sample consists of about 300,000 clones, around 90% of them appearing once. This clonotype was sampled from a man between 65 and 85 years old with acute or convalescent COVID-19. J is TRBJ2-5 and V is TRBV7-2; D perhaps matches TRBD2 (5 bases). Sequencing was carried out using peripheral blood. This CDR3 is CASSSTSGETQYF. DNA for the CDR3: TGTGCCAGCAGCTCGACCTCGGGGGAGACCCAGTACTTC.